Listed below are T cell receptor beta chains from one sample, sequenced in a study of T cell responses to AZD1222 COVID-19 vaccine. Method: immunoSEQ multiplex PCR; TCRdb's copy keeps in-frame clones and lacks some. Of some 150,000 clones listed, about 91% were seen once; the top ten hold roughly 4.4%. The sample in question was peripheral blood, obtained on day 0 of MenACWY control vaccination. These receptors all come from an adult in good health. Both conserved end residues are part of each CDR3. The order of the fields is V gene, J gene, clone size, D gene, CDR3 DNA, CDR3 protein. The D gene is left open where the match is weak. Clone size, where shown, is once, few, many, or a class for clones that have expanded.

V gene: TRBV2; J gene: TRBJ2-3; clone size: .; D gene: .; CDR3 DNA: TGTGCCAGCAGTGATAGGCCTTCGGGCACAGATACGCAGTATTTT; CDR3 protein: CASSDRPSGTDTQYF
V gene: TRBV7-2; J gene: TRBJ2-7; clone size: .; D gene: .; CDR3 DNA: TGTGCCAGCAGCTTAGGATGGGAGAGCGAAGAGCAGTACTTC; CDR3 protein: CASSLGWESEEQYF
V gene: TRBV19; J gene: TRBJ1-5; clone size: .; D gene: TRBD1; CDR3 DNA: TGTGCCAGTAGTACCCGGGACAGAGGACAGCCCCAGCATTTT; CDR3 protein: CASSTRDRGQPQHF
V gene: TRBV5-1; J gene: TRBJ2-5; clone size: .; D gene: TRBD2; CDR3 DNA: TGCGCCAGCAGTCTCGGGACTAGCGTAGAGACCCAGTACTTC; CDR3 protein: CASSLGTSVETQYF
V gene: TRBV10-3; J gene: TRBJ1-4; clone size: .; D gene: .; CDR3 DNA: TGTGCCACCTCATGGACCGCTGTGGGGGAAAAACTGTTTTTT; CDR3 protein: CATSWTAVGEKLFF
V gene: TRBV7-2; J gene: TRBJ2-7; clone size: once; D gene: .; CDR3 DNA: TGTGCCAGCAGCTTAGTCGAAACCACGTTAACCTACGAGCAGTACTTC; CDR3 protein: CASSLVETTLTYEQYF
V gene: TRBV18; J gene: TRBJ2-3; clone size: .; D gene: .; CDR3 DNA: TGTGCCAGCTCACCCGGGGCGGGGCGCACAGATACGCAGTATTTT; CDR3 protein: CASSPGAGRTDTQYF
V gene: TRBV7-2; J gene: TRBJ1-2; clone size: once; D gene: .; CDR3 DNA: TGTGCCAGCAGCTTAGAGGCAGGGGTACTCCCTCGTGGCTACACCTTC; CDR3 protein: CASSLEAGVLPRGYTF
V gene: TRBV12-3/TRBV12-4; J gene: TRBJ1-2; clone size: .; D gene: TRBD1; CDR3 DNA: TGTGCCAGCAGATGGGGACAGGATGGCTACACCTTC; CDR3 protein: CASRWGQDGYTF
V gene: TRBV2; J gene: TRBJ2-3; clone size: .; D gene: .; CDR3 DNA: TGTGCAAGTCACCGGGGCCAACTCACAGATACGCAGTATTTT; CDR3 protein: CASHRGQLTDTQYF
V gene: TRBV6-1; J gene: TRBJ2-1; clone size: few; D gene: TRBD2; CDR3 DNA: TGTGCCAGCAGTGAAGCGACTAGCGGGTACTACAATGAGCAGTTCTTC; CDR3 protein: CASSEATSGYYNEQFF
V gene: TRBV11-3; J gene: TRBJ1-4; clone size: .; D gene: TRBD1; CDR3 DNA: TGTGCCAGCAGCTCCCGGGACAGGGGGGAAAAACTGTTTTTT; CDR3 protein: CASSSRDRGEKLFF
V gene: TRBV7-3; J gene: TRBJ1-1; clone size: once; D gene: TRBD1; CDR3 DNA: TGTGCCAGCAGCTTAAACACAGGGGCCACCACTGAAGCTTTCTTT; CDR3 protein: CASSLNTGATTEAFF
V gene: TRBV5-1; J gene: TRBJ2-3; clone size: .; D gene: TRBD1; CDR3 DNA: TGCGCCAGCAGCAAAGGACAGGGACGCCTGAAGACAGATACGCAGTATTTT; CDR3 protein: CASSKGQGRLKTDTQYF
V gene: TRBV5-1; J gene: TRBJ1-2; clone size: .; D gene: TRBD1; CDR3 DNA: TGCGCCAGCAGCTTGGAAGCGGGACAGGTGCTCTCTAACTATGGCTACACCTTC; CDR3 protein: CASSLEAGQVLSNYGYTF
V gene: TRBV11-3; J gene: TRBJ1-6; clone size: .; D gene: .; CDR3 DNA: TGTGCCAGCAGCTTCGGAGATTCACCCCTCCACTTT; CDR3 protein: CASSFGDSPLHF
V gene: TRBV27; J gene: TRBJ2-7; clone size: .; D gene: .; CDR3 DNA: TGTGCCAGCAGTTTTCCGTTGGGCGAGCAGTACTTC; CDR3 protein: CASSFPLGEQYF
V gene: TRBV7-3; J gene: TRBJ2-2; clone size: .; D gene: .; CDR3 DNA: TGTGCCAGCAGCTTAACCGGACACCGAAACACCGGGGAGCTGTTTTTT; CDR3 protein: CASSLTGHRNTGELFF
V gene: TRBV5-6; J gene: TRBJ2-1; clone size: .; D gene: .; CDR3 DNA: TGTGCCAGCAGCCCCAGTGACCCAAAGGGCGATGAGCAGTTCTTC; CDR3 protein: CASSPSDPKGDEQFF
V gene: TRBV27; J gene: TRBJ1-1; clone size: .; D gene: .; CDR3 DNA: TGTGCCAGCAGTTTATTGCGAAGAACTGAAGCTTTCTTT; CDR3 protein: CASSLLRRTEAFF
V gene: TRBV23-1; J gene: TRBJ1-5; clone size: .; D gene: .; CDR3 DNA: TGCGCCAGCATCAGATCAGGGGACCTACTAAGCAATCAGCCCCAGCATTTT; CDR3 protein: CASIRSGDLLSNQPQHF
V gene: TRBV3-1/TRBV3-2; J gene: TRBJ1-6; clone size: .; D gene: .; CDR3 DNA: TGTGCCAGCAGCCAAGCCAGTCAGAACGGTTCACCCCTCCACTTT; CDR3 protein: CASSQASQNGSPLHF
V gene: TRBV11-2; J gene: TRBJ2-3; clone size: .; D gene: .; CDR3 DNA: TGTGCCAGCAGCTTAGACGTAAATACGCAGTATTTT; CDR3 protein: CASSLDVNTQYF
V gene: TRBV11-2; J gene: TRBJ2-3; clone size: .; D gene: .; CDR3 DNA: TGTGCCAGCAGCCGGGGTAGGGGTACGCAGTATTTT; CDR3 protein: CASSRGRGTQYF
V gene: TRBV28; J gene: TRBJ1-1; clone size: once; D gene: TRBD1; CDR3 DNA: TGTGCCAGCCCCCCCACAGGGGGCTGGAACACTGAAGCTTTCTTT; CDR3 protein: CASPPTGGWNTEAFF
V gene: TRBV5-3; J gene: TRBJ1-3; clone size: .; D gene: .; CDR3 DNA: TGTGCCAGAAGCCACAAAAGGCGGCAGGGTATCTCTGGAAACACCATATATTTT; CDR3 protein: CARSHKRRQGISGNTIYF
V gene: TRBV4-3; J gene: TRBJ1-1; clone size: .; D gene: .; CDR3 DNA: TGCGCCAGCAGCCCTGAAGGGGGGGGGCGTGAAGCTTTCTTT; CDR3 protein: CASSPEGGGREAFF
V gene: TRBV20-1; J gene: TRBJ1-1; clone size: .; D gene: .; CDR3 DNA: TGCAGTGTGGGGGGTAGGACTGAAGCTTTCTTT; CDR3 protein: CSVGGRTEAFF
V gene: TRBV5-6; J gene: TRBJ2-1; clone size: .; D gene: .; CDR3 DNA: TGTGCCAGCAGCGGCGGAATAGGGGTTTTTAACGAGCAGTTCTTC; CDR3 protein: CASSGGIGVFNEQFF
V gene: TRBV3-1/TRBV3-2; J gene: TRBJ1-6; clone size: .; D gene: .; CDR3 DNA: TGTGCCAGCAGCCAAGACTATGCTAATTCACCCCTCCACTTT; CDR3 protein: CASSQDYANSPLHF
V gene: TRBV7-9; J gene: TRBJ2-6; clone size: .; D gene: .; CDR3 DNA: TGTGCCAGCAGCTTGGGGCAGGGAAACTCTGGGGCCAACGTCCTGACTTTC; CDR3 protein: CASSLGQGNSGANVLTF
V gene: TRBV11-2; J gene: TRBJ2-1; clone size: .; D gene: .; CDR3 DNA: TGTGCCAGCAGCTTAGCCTACAATGAGCAGTTCTTC; CDR3 protein: CASSLAYNEQFF
V gene: TRBV27; J gene: TRBJ2-1; clone size: .; D gene: TRBD2; CDR3 DNA: TGTGCCAGCAGTCTTATAGCGGGCTCGTACAATGAGCAGTTCTTC; CDR3 protein: CASSLIAGSYNEQFF
V gene: TRBV28; J gene: TRBJ1-6; clone size: few; D gene: TRBD1; CDR3 DNA: TGTGCCGGATCGGGACAGAATAATTCACCCCTCCACTTT; CDR3 protein: CAGSGQNNSPLHF
V gene: TRBV7-9; J gene: TRBJ1-1; clone size: .; D gene: .; CDR3 DNA: TGTGCCAGCAGCTTAGCAAGCTTCATGAACACTGAAGCTTTCTTT; CDR3 protein: CASSLASFMNTEAFF
V gene: TRBV27; J gene: TRBJ1-2; clone size: .; D gene: .; CDR3 DNA: TGTGCCAGCAGTCCGGCGGGGGGCGTTGGCTACACCTTC; CDR3 protein: CASSPAGGVGYTF
V gene: TRBV7-9; J gene: TRBJ1-5; clone size: few; D gene: .; CDR3 DNA: TGTGCCAGCAGCTTAGCGGGGGGTCCCCATCAGCCCCAGCATTTT; CDR3 protein: CASSLAGGPHQPQHF
V gene: TRBV5-1; J gene: TRBJ1-5; clone size: .; D gene: .; CDR3 DNA: TGCGCCAGCAGCTTGGACGGGGGACTGGGTCAGCCCCAGCATTTT; CDR3 protein: CASSLDGGLGQPQHF
V gene: TRBV4-1; J gene: TRBJ2-3; clone size: .; D gene: .; CDR3 DNA: TGCGCCAGCAGCCCGGCGCTATCCTGGGGTATTAATACGCAGTATTTT; CDR3 protein: CASSPALSWGINTQYF
V gene: TRBV6-5; J gene: TRBJ2-7; clone size: .; D gene: .; CDR3 DNA: TGTGCCAGCAGTTCTGTACTCGGCGAGCAGTACTTC; CDR3 protein: CASSSVLGEQYF